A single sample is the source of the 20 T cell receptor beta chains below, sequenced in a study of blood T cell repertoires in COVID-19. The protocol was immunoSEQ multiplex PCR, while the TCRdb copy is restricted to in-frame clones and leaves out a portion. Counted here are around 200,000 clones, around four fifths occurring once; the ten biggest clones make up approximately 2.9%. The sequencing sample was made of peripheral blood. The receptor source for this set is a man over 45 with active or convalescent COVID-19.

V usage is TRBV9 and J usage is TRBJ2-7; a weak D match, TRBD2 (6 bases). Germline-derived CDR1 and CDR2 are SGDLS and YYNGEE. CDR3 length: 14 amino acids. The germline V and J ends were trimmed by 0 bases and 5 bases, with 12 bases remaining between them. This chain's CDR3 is CASSVGWGLDEQYF. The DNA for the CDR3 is TGTGCCAGCAGCGTAGGATGGGGACTGGACGAGCAGTACTTC.

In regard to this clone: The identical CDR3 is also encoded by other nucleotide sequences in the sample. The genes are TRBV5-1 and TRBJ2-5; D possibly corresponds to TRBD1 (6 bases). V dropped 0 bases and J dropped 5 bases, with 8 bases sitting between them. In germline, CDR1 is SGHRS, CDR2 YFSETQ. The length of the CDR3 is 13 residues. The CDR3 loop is CASSLETGETQYF. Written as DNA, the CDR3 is TGCGCCAGCAGCTTGGAGACAGGCGAGACCCAGTACTTC.

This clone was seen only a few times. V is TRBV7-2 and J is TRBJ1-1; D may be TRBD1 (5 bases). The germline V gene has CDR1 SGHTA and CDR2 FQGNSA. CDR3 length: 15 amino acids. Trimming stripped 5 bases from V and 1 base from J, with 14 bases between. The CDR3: CASSLRAQTNTEAFF. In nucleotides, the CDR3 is TGTGCCAGCAGCCTCAGGGCACAGACGAACACTGAAGCTTTCTTT. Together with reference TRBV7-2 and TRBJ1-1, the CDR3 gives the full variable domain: GAGVSQSPSNKVTEKGKDVELRCDPISGHTALYWYRQSLGQGLEFLIYFQGNSAPDKSGLPSDRFSAERTGGSVSTLTIQRTQQEDSAVYLCASSLRAQTNTEAFFGQGTRLTVV.

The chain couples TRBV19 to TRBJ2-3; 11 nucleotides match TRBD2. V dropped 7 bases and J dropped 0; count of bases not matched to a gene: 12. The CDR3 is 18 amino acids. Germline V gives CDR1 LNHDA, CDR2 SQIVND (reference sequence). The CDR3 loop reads CASMGSGGAHPSTDTQYF. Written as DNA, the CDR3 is TGTGCCAGTATGGGTAGCGGGGGGGCCCACCCTAGCACAGATACGCAGTATTTT.

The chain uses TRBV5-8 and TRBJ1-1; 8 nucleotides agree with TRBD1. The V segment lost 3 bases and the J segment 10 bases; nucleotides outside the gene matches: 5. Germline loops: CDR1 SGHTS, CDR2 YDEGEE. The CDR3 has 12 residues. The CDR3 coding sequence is TGTGCCAGCAGCTCCCCCGACAGGGGAGCTTTCTTT. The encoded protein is CASSSPDRGAFF.

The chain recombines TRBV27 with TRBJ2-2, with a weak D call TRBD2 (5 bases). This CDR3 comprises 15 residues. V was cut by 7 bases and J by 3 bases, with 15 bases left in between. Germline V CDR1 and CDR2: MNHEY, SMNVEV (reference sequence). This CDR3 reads CASTLRTGYTGELFF. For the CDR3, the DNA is TGTGCCAGCACCCTAAGGACGGGGTACACCGGGGAGCTGTTTTTT.

In DNA form, the CDR3 reads TGTGCCAGCAGTTTAAAGGTCTCGGGAGCTTTCTTT. This sequence encodes CASSLKVSGAFF. The rearrangement joins TRBV12-3 or TRBV12-4 to TRBJ1-1, with unresolved D. The V end was cut by 2 bases, the J end by 10 bases, with 11 bases between. This CDR3 contains 12 residues.

CDR3 bases: TGTGCCAGCAGTTACTTAAACCCCGGGACAGATAAAGAGACCCAGTACTTC. It translates to CASSYLNPGTDKETQYF. V usage is TRBV6-2 or TRBV6-3 and J usage is TRBJ2-5; 7 bases map to TRBD1. This CDR3 is 17 amino acids long. With V trimmed by 1 base and J by 3 bases, 11 bases remained unmatched. Germline values: CDR1 MNHEY, CDR2 SVGEGT.

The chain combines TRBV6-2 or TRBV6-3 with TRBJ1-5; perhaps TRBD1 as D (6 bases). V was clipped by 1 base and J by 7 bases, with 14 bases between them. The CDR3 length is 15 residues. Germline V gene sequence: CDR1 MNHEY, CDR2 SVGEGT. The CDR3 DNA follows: TGTGCCAGCAGTTACTTTAACAGGGATGGGCAGCCCCAGCATTTT. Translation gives CASSYFNRDGQPQHF.

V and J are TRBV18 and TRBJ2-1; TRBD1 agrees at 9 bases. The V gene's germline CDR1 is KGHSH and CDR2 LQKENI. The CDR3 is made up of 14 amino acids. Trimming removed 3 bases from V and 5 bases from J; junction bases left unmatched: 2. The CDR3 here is CASSPGTGNNEQFF. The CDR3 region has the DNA TGTGCCAGCTCACCCGGGACAGGGAACAATGAGCAGTTCTTC.

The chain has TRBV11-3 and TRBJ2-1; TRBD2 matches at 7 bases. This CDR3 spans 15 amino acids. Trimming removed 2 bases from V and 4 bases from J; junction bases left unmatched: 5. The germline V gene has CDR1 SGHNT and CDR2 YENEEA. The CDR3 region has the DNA TGTGCCAGCAGCTTACAAGCGGGATCTTACAATGAGCAGTTCTTC. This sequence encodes CASSLQAGSYNEQFF. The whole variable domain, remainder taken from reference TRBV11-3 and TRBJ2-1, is EAGVVQSPRYKIIEKKQPVAFWCNPISGHNTLYWYLQNLGQGPELLIRYENEEAVDDSQLPKDRFSAERLKGVDSTLKIQPAELGDSAVYLCASSLQAGSYNEQFFGPGTRLTVL.

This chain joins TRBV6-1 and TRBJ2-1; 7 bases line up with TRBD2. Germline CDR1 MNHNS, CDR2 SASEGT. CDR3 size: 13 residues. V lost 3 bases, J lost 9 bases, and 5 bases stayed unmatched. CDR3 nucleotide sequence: TGTGCCAGCAGTGATCGCGGGAGAAGTGAGCAGTTCTTC. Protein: CASSDRGRSEQFF.

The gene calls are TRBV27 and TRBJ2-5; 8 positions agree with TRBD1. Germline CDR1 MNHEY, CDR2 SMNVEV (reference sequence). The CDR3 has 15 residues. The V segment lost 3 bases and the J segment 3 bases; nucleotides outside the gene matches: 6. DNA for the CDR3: TGTGCCAGCAGTTTTACTTTGGACAGGGAAGAGACCCAGTACTTC. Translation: CASSFTLDREETQYF.

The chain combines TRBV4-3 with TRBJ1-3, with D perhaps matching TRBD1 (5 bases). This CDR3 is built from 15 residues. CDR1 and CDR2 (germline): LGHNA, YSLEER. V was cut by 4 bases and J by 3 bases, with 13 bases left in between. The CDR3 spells CASSRLQGGGNTIYF. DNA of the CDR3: TGCGCCAGCAGCCGTCTCCAGGGTGGTGGAAACACCATATATTTT.

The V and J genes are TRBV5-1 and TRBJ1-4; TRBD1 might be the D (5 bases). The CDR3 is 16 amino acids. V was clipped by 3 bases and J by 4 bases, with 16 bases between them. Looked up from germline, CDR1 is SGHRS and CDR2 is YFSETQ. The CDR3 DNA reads TGCGCCAGCAGCTCCGGTGTGGGGGGTGGTAATGAAAAACTGTTTTTT. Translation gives CASSSGVGGGNEKLFF.

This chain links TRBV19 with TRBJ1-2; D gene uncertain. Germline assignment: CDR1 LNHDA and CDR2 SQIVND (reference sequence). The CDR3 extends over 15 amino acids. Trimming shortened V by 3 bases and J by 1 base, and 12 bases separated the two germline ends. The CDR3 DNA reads TGTGCCAGTAGTATTCAACGGGGTTATAACTATGGCTACACCTTC. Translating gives CASSIQRGYNYGYTF. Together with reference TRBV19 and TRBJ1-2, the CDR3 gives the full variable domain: DGGITQSPKYLFRKEGQNVTLSCEQNLNHDAMYWYRQDPGQGLRLIYYSQIVNDFQKGDIAEGYSVSREKKESFPLTVTSAQKNPTAFYLCASSIQRGYNYGYTFGSGTRLTVV.

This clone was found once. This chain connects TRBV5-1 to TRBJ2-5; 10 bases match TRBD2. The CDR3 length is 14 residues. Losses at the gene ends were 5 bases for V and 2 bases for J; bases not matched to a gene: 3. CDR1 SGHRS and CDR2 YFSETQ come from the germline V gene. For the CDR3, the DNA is TGCGCCAGCAGACTAGCGGGGAATCAAGAGACCCAGTACTTC. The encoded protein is CASRLAGNQETQYF.

The CDR3 sequence: CASSESRESGNTIYF. The CDR3 coding sequence is TGTGCCAGCAGTGAGAGCCGGGAGAGTGGAAACACCATATATTTT. The rearrangement joins TRBV2 to TRBJ1-3, with D hard to call. In germline, CDR1 is SNHLY, CDR2 FYNNEI. V lost 3 bases and J lost 3, with 12 bases in between. This CDR3 contains 15 residues.

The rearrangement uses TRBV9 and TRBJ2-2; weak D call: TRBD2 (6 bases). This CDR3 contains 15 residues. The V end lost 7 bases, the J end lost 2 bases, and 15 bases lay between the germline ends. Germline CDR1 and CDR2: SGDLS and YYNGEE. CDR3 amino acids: CASGVWGGNTGELFF. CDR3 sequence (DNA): TGTGCCAGCGGGGTATGGGGAGGAAACACCGGGGAGCTGTTTTTT.

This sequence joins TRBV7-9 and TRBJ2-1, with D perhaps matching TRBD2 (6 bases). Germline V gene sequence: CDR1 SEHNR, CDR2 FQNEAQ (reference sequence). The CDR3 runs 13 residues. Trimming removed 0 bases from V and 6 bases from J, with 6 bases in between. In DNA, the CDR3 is TGTGCCAGCAGCTTAGCCGGGGGCAATGAGCAGTTCTTC. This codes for CASSLAGGNEQFF.